A single sample gave rise to the 32 T cell receptor beta chains below, sequenced in a study of cytomegalovirus exposure and HLA in healthy donors. Amplification used 60 Vbeta primers and 13 Jbeta primers. Repertoires were generated with immunoSEQ multiplex PCR, while TCRdb's copy carries only in-frame clones and drops some. The sample consists of some 110,000 clones, 80% to 90% of them appearing once. Sequenced sample: PBMCs. The receptors stem from a woman aged 25 to 45 in good health and CMV-seronegative.

This clone was picked up a small number of times. The chain employs TRBV9 and TRBJ1-2; D might be TRBD1 (5 bases). The CDR3 has 15 amino acids. Trimming left V 3 bases short and J 8 bases short, with 20 bases between. From germline, CDR1 is SGDLS and CDR2 YYNGEE. Here the CDR3 reads CASSGGPSGERGYTF. CDR3 nucleotides: TGTGCCAGCAGCGGAGGGCCATCGGGGGAGAGAGGCTACACCTTC.

This clone was counted a few times. The chain carries TRBV7-9 and TRBJ2-5; D perhaps matches TRBD2 (6 bases). The CDR3 spans 12 residues. Germline CDR1 is SEHNR and CDR2 is FQNEAQ (reference sequence). Trimming removed 3 bases from V and 5 bases from J, with 7 bases in between. The CDR3 reads CASSFGGETQYF. CDR3 sequence (DNA): TGTGCCAGCAGCTTTGGGGGGGAGACCCAGTACTTC.

This clone was counted a single time. The chain has TRBV18 and TRBJ2-3; D is possibly TRBD2 (6 bases). This CDR3 is built from 14 residues. V gave up 4 bases and J gave up 2 bases, with 10 bases separating them. The V gene's germline CDR1 is KGHSH and CDR2 LQKENI. CDR3 sequence: CASSLGTYTDTQYF. The CDR3 DNA is TGTGCCAGCTCACTCGGGACTTACACAGATACGCAGTATTTT.

The rearrangement uses TRBV19 and TRBJ1-4, with TRBD1 matching 7 bases. The germline V gene has CDR1 LNHDA and CDR2 SQIVND (reference sequence). The CDR3 is 14 residues long. The trim removed 7 bases at V and 4 bases at J, leaving 6 bases unmatched. CDR3 protein: CASTGDSDNEKLFF. CDR3 nucleotide sequence: TGTGCCAGTACCGGGGACAGCGATAATGAAAAACTGTTTTTT.

This clone was observed a few times. The CDR3 region is CASSLATDGYTF. The CDR3 region has the DNA TGTGCCAGCAGCTTGGCCACGGATGGCTACACCTTC. The chain couples TRBV5-4 to TRBJ1-2; the D is unclear. The germline gives CDR1 SGHNT, CDR2 YYREEE (reference sequence). This CDR3 is 12 amino acids long. V lost 0 bases to trimming and J lost 6 bases, with 6 bases between them.

The rearrangement joins TRBV19 to TRBJ2-5; TRBD2 is a possible D gene (6 bases). The CDR3 length is 14 residues. Germline loops: CDR1 LNHDA, CDR2 SQIVND (reference sequence). V dropped 1 base and J dropped 7 bases, with 13 bases sitting between them. This CDR3 is CASSIGRGLGTQYF. The CDR3 DNA follows: TGTGCCAGTAGTATAGGGCGGGGACTGGGGACCCAGTACTTC.

The chain recombines TRBV18 with TRBJ1-4; 8 bases agree with TRBD1. The CDR3 extends over 14 amino acids. CDR1 and CDR2 (germline): KGHSH, LQKENI. V was pared by 5 bases and J by 3 bases, with 2 bases of the junction left unmatched. The DNA of the CDR3 is TGTGCCAGCTCAAAGGACAGGGCTAATGAAAAACTGTTTTTT. Amino acid sequence: CASSKDRANEKLFF.

Regarding this clone: One junction end does not reproduce the germline sequence, and a read error may be involved. The chain is built from TRBV7-9 and TRBJ1-2, with 8 nucleotides matching TRBD1. CDR3 length: 16 residues. The germline V gene has CDR1 SEHNR and CDR2 FQNEAQ (reference sequence). The CDR3 sequence is CSSSLGSAAGGGGYTF. DNA of the CDR3: TGTTCCAGCAGCTTAGGCTCGGCGGCAGGGGGCGGTGGCTACACCTTC.

The gene calls are TRBV6-6 and TRBJ1-1; TRBD1 is a possible D gene (6 bases). Germline V gene data show CDR1 as MNHNY and CDR2 as SVGAGI (reference sequence). Trimming shortened V by 0 bases and J by 4 bases, and 9 bases separated the two germline ends. This CDR3 has 14 amino acids. The CDR3 DNA is TGTGCCAGCAGTTACTCTTGGGGGCTCACTGAAGCTTTCTTT. The encoded protein is CASSYSWGLTEAFF.

The chain joins TRBV5-6 to TRBJ2-7, with 11 bases that match TRBD1. The CDR3 length is 15 residues. J gave up 4 bases and V 3 bases, and 6 bases lay outside the gene matches. CDR1 SGHDT and CDR2 YYEEEE come from the germline V gene. CDR3 loop: CASSSSGTGGYEQYF. The CDR3 DNA is TGTGCCAGCAGCTCGTCCGGGACAGGGGGGTACGAGCAGTACTTC.

This clone was seen a single time. The chain links TRBV6-1 to TRBJ1-2; 11 nucleotides line up with TRBD1. The J segment lost 4 bases and the V segment lost 5 bases, leaving 3 bases of the junction unmatched. The CDR3 covers 14 residues. Germline V gene sequence: CDR1 MNHNS, CDR2 SASEGT. The CDR3 sequence: CASSPGTGGYGYTF. CDR3 in DNA: TGTGCCAGCAGTCCCGGGACAGGGGGCTATGGCTACACCTTC.

CDR3 sequence: CASSSGTGSYEQYF. CDR3 bases: TGTGCCAGCAGTAGCGGGACAGGGAGCTACGAGCAGTACTTC. This chain links TRBV6-6 with TRBJ2-7, with TRBD1 identical over 9 bases. The CDR3 covers 14 residues. V lost 5 bases to trimming and J lost 3 bases; unmatched junction nucleotides: 5. Germline CDR1 is MNHNY and CDR2 is SVGAGI (reference sequence).

The chain employs TRBV27 and TRBJ1-1; D gene uncertain. Trimming removed 0 bases from V and 6 bases from J, with 17 bases in between. CDR3 length equals 16 residues. Germline CDR1 and CDR2: MNHEY and SMNVEV (reference sequence). The CDR3 region is CASSLSLSAGYSEAFF. The CDR3 nucleotides are TGTGCCAGCAGTTTATCATTGAGCGCGGGTTACTCTGAAGCTTTCTTT.

On this clone: Mismatch with germline at one junction end may stem from a read error. Other DNA sequences of this sample code for an identical CDR3. The chain uses TRBV13 and TRBJ2-7; D is perhaps TRBD2 (5 bases). The CDR3 runs 12 residues. The V gene's germline CDR1 is PRHDT and CDR2 FYEKMQ (reference sequence). CDR3 DNA sequence: TGTGCCAGCAGCTTTAGCGCCTACGAGCAGTATTTC. It translates to CASSFSAYEQYF.

The rearrangement joins TRBV11-1 to TRBJ1-1, with D uncertain. The CDR3 has 13 amino acids. The germline V and J ends were trimmed by 1 base and 5 bases, with 8 bases remaining between them. Germline V gene lookup returns CDR1 SGHAT and CDR2 FQDESV (reference sequence). The CDR3 sequence is CASSLGFGTEAFF. CDR3 sequence (DNA): TGTGCCAGCAGCTTAGGGTTCGGGACTGAAGCTTTCTTT.

The rearrangement uses TRBV5-1 and TRBJ2-5; 10 nucleotides match TRBD1. Looked up from germline, CDR1 is SGHRS and CDR2 is YFSETQ. CDR3 length equals 14 residues. V was pared by 3 bases and J by 10 bases, with 9 bases of the junction left unmatched. The CDR3 nucleotides read TGCGCCAGCAGCTGGGACAGGGGAACGGCGGACCAGTACTTC. It is translated as CASSWDRGTADQYF.

The chain is built from TRBV29-1 and TRBJ2-7; 8 nucleotides match TRBD1. CDR1 is SQVTM, CDR2 ANQGSEA, per germline. V was clipped by 0 bases and J by 7 bases; unmatched bases: 11. The CDR3 is 15 residues long. The CDR3 nucleotides read TGCAGCGTTGAAGAATTCGTGCAGGGGGCTGAGGAGCAGTACTTC. Its protein is CSVEEFVQGAEEQYF.

The V call is TRBV7-9, the J call TRBJ1-1; D might be TRBD1 (5 bases). Trimming shortened V by 0 bases and J by 1 base, and 9 bases separated the two germline ends. The CDR3 is made up of 15 amino acids. CDR1 is SEHNR and CDR2 is FQNEAQ in the germline V gene (reference sequence). The CDR3 sequence is CASSLARQGNTEAFF. DNA of the CDR3: TGTGCCAGCAGCTTAGCACGTCAGGGGAACACTGAAGCTTTCTTT.

The CDR3 DNA sequence: TGTGCCAGCAGCGTACGGGATTACTTTAATGAGCAGTTCTTC. Protein: CASSVRDYFNEQFF. This sequence joins TRBV9 and TRBJ2-1; TRBD2 is a possible D gene (5 bases). From germline, CDR1 is SGDLS and CDR2 YYNGEE. Trimming stripped 1 base from V and 7 bases from J, with 12 bases between. This CDR3 comprises 14 residues.

The chain recombines TRBV7-9 with TRBJ1-4; D gene ambiguous. Germline CDR1 and CDR2: SEHNR and FQNEAQ (reference sequence). The CDR3 runs 15 residues. Trimming took off 5 bases at V and 5 bases at J, with 15 bases between the two ends. Here the CDR3 DNA reads TGTGCCAGCAGCCCTCCCCTAGGCGGAAATGAAAAACTGTTTTTT. It yields the protein CASSPPLGGNEKLFF. Based on the CDR3 plus reference TRBV7-9 and TRBJ1-4, the full variable domain is DTGVSQNPRHKITKRGQNVTFRCDPISEHNRLYWYRQTLGQGPEFLTYFQNEAQLEKSRLLSDRFSAERPKGSFSTLEIQRTEQGDSAMYLCASSPPLGGNEKLFFGSGTQLSVL.

The chain uses TRBV9 and TRBJ2-5; no firm D call. V dropped 0 bases and J dropped 5 bases, with 8 bases sitting between them. Per germline, CDR1 SGDLS and CDR2 YYNGEE. The CDR3 is 13 amino acids. CDR3 DNA: TGTGCCAGCAGCGTAGACCTAGGTGAGACCCAGTACTTC. It is translated as CASSVDLGETQYF.

V and J are TRBV7-8 and TRBJ2-1; 9 bases match TRBD1. J gave up 9 bases and V 5 bases, and 11 bases lay outside the gene matches. Germline V gene sequence: CDR1 SGHVS, CDR2 FQNEAQ. The CDR3 runs to 15 residues. The CDR3 nucleotides are TGTGCCAGCAGCCGGGACAGGGTGAGGCCGTCTGAGCAGTTCTTC. Encoded protein: CASSRDRVRPSEQFF.

The CDR3 loop is CASSFGGEYYNEQFF. DNA of the CDR3: TGTGCCAGCAGCTTCGGGGGGGAGTACTACAATGAGCAGTTCTTC. V gene TRBV11-3 combines with J gene TRBJ2-1; 8 bases are a match to TRBD2. CDR3 length: 15 residues. The V gene's germline CDR1 is SGHNT and CDR2 YENEEA. The junction had 4 bases not matched to a gene; V was cut back by 3 bases and J by 3 bases.

This clone has just a few counts. The genes are TRBV5-4 and TRBJ2-3, with D possibly being TRBD2 (7 bases). Germline V gene sequence: CDR1 SGHNT, CDR2 YYREEE (reference sequence). This CDR3 is built from 15 residues. V shed 4 bases and J shed 7 bases, with 19 bases lying between them. The CDR3 reads CASSLLGGAGNTQYF. Here the CDR3 DNA reads TGTGCCAGCAGCCTACTAGGGGGGGCCGGGAATACGCAGTATTTT.

The V gene is TRBV4-1, the J gene TRBJ1-2, with a possible D match to TRBD1 (5 bases). Trimming shortened V by 0 bases and J by 2 bases, and 16 bases separated the two germline ends. The CDR3 contains 17 residues. Germline CDR1 MGHRA, CDR2 YSYEKL. CDR3 sequence reads: CASSQEENQGKNYGYTF. CDR3 nucleotide sequence: TGCGCCAGCAGCCAAGAAGAAAACCAGGGTAAAAACTATGGCTACACCTTC.

The chain combines TRBV14 with TRBJ1-1, with D hard to call. The germline V gene encodes CDR1 SGHDN and CDR2 FVKESK. This CDR3 is built from 13 residues. The ends were cut back, 5 bases at V and 2 bases at J, with 9 bases in the middle. The CDR3 region is CASSTARNTEAFF. The DNA of the CDR3 is TGTGCCAGCAGCACAGCACGAAACACTGAAGCTTTCTTT.

This clone was seen only a few times. The chain employs TRBV7-9 and TRBJ2-7, with 11 bases aligning to TRBD2. CDR3 size: 15 residues. Germline-derived CDR1 and CDR2 are SEHNR and FQNEAQ (reference sequence). Trimming cost V 2 bases and J 5 bases; bases outside gene matches: 5. The DNA for the CDR3 is TGTGCCAGCAGCTTATTGGGACTAGCGGCGGACGAGCAGTACTTC. This translates into CASSLLGLAADEQYF.

This clone came up a few times. The rearrangement uses TRBV7-8 and TRBJ2-1, with TRBD2 identical over 11 bases. The V gene's germline CDR1 is SGHVS and CDR2 FQNEAQ. Trimming at V came to 5 bases and at J to 9 bases, leaving 9 bases not matched to a gene. The CDR3 totals 15 residues. CDR3 bases: TGTGCCAGCAGCAGTAGCGGGAGGGCCGGCGGTGAGCAGTTCTTC. It specifies CASSSSGRAGGEQFF.

CDR3 DNA sequence: TGTGCCAGCAGTTTAAGAGGACTAGCGGAGGACGAGCAGTACTTC. Protein sequence: CASSLRGLAEDEQYF. The V and J genes are TRBV27 and TRBJ2-7; TRBD2 matches at 10 bases. Unmatched junction bases numbered 6, after V lost 2 bases and J lost 5 bases. The V gene's germline CDR1 is MNHEY and CDR2 SMNVEV (reference sequence). The CDR3 consists of 15 residues.

The V and J genes are TRBV27 and TRBJ1-5, with D perhaps TRBD1 (6 bases). Germline CDR1 and CDR2: MNHEY and SMNVEV (reference sequence). CDR3 size: 16 residues. Trimming took 3 bases from V and 6 from J, leaving 18 bases between them. The CDR3 sequence: CASSFRSRGIIQPQHF. CDR3 nucleotides: TGTGCCAGCAGTTTTCGCTCCAGGGGAATCATTCAGCCCCAGCATTTT.

The sample holds a few counts of this clone. The CDR3 bases are TGCGCCAGCAGCTTCCTAGCGGGGGGGAGAGAGACCCAGTACTTC. This codes for CASSFLAGGRETQYF. This chain links TRBV5-1 with TRBJ2-5; 12 nucleotides align to TRBD2. Germline V gene data show CDR1 as SGHRS and CDR2 as YFSETQ. V shed 2 bases, J shed 4 bases, and the junction held 3 bases outside the gene matches. This CDR3 contains 15 residues.

The chain carries TRBV6-6 and TRBJ1-2; weak D call: TRBD1 (5 bases). Trimming cost V 9 bases and J 5 bases, with 13 bases left between them. The CDR3 is 12 residues long. In germline, CDR1 is MNHNY, CDR2 SVGAGI (reference sequence). For the CDR3, the DNA is TGTGCCAGTCTTGGGGGGGGATATGGCTACACCTTC. Amino acids: CASLGGGYGYTF.